Below, one T cell receptor (beta chain) is given with its context. Its antigen is not identified. Described time point: week 47, end of study. A 20-mer mutant IDH1 peptide at 300 ug was injected subcutaneously with topical imiquimod. Assay used: immunoSEQ multiplex PCR; TCRdb lists only in-frame clones, some missing. The table shows about 94,000 clones, with 85% to 90% occurring only once. These data come from a study of a mutant IDH1 vaccine in newly diagnosed glioma. Per germline, CDR1 KGHSY and CDR2 FQNENV. Unmatched junction bases numbered 5, after V lost 2 bases and J lost 7 bases. This CDR3 has 15 residues.

V gene TRBV16 combines with J gene TRBJ1-6, with 7 bases lining up with TRBD1. The TCR sequence derives from a woman aged 45 to 65 with glioma. The specimen was PBMCs, collected from a glioma patient whose treatment included an IDH1 peptide vaccine. CDR3 nucleotide sequence: TGTGCCAGCAGCCAAAACAGGGGATTCAATTCACCCCTCCACTTT. As protein: CASSQNRGFNSPLHF. The full variable domain, rest sourced from reference TRBV16 and TRBJ1-6, is GEEVAQTPKHLVRGEGQKAKLYCAPIKGHSYVFWYQQVLKNEFKFLISFQNENVFDETGMPKERFSAKCLPNSPCSLEIQATKLEDSAVYFCASSQNRGFNSPLHFGNGTRLTVT.